What follows is one T cell receptor beta chain and its context. V was trimmed by 6 bases and J by 4 bases, leaving 19 bases between them. The CDR3 contains 15 residues. In germline, CDR1 is MNHEY, CDR2 SVGAGI. The entry originates in a study of glioma-infiltrating T cells after dendritic cell vaccination. Input was approximately 1.8 ug genomic DNA, or all available if less. Only in-frame clones appear in the TCRdb table, and some are missing; sequencing was by immunoSEQ multiplex PCR. The data show under 40,000 clones, more than 90% seen once. Blood PBMC samples: pre-vaccination, two weeks post third vaccination, and at tumor progression.

The clonotype originates from a human donor with glioblastoma. The V gene is TRBV6-5, the J gene TRBJ2-7, with a tentative D call TRBD1 (5 bases). Sequences were derived from blood, sampled before dendritic cell vaccination. The CDR3 is CASRDKSANPYEQYF. The CDR3 nucleotides are TGTGCCAGCAGGGACAAAAGTGCAAACCCTTACGAGCAGTACTTC.